This T cell receptor (beta chain) was identified in a study of cytomegalovirus exposure and HLA in healthy donors. Overall study context: Prior work identified some 120 million unique TCR beta sequences in some 180 million T cells. General study findings and limits: By a later analysis, the bulk of CMV-associated TCR beta chains appeared HLA-restricted.

Notes on this clone: What it recognizes is unknown.

Losses at the gene ends were 4 bases for V and 5 bases for J; bases not matched to a gene: 12. The V gene's germline CDR1 is MGHRA and CDR2 YSYEKL. This CDR3 spans 17 amino acids. PCR amplification relied on 60 Vbeta primers (plus 13 Jbeta primers). Assay: immunoSEQ multiplex PCR; the TCRdb copy retains only in-frame clones and omits some. The sample yields around 70,000 clones, 62% seen once. The rearrangement uses TRBV4-1 and TRBJ2-2; 8 nucleotides agree with TRBD1. The receptor was derived from a man aged 25 to 45 in good health and CMV-seronegative. Sequenced sample: PBMCs. CDR3 DNA sequence: TGCGCCAGCAGCCTTTCCTCAGGGGGCGCGGAGACCGGGGAGCTGTTTTTT. Protein: CASSLSSGGAETGELFF.